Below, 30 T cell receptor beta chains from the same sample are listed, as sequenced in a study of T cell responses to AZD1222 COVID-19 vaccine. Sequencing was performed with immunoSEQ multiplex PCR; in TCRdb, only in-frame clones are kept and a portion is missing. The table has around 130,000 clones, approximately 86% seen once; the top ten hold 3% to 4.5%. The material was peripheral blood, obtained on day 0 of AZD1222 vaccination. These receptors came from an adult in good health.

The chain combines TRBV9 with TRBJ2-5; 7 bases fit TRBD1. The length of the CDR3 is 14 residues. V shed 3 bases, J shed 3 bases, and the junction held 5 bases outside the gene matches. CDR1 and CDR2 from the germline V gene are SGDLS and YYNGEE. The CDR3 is CASSERTGEETQYF. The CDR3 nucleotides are TGTGCCAGCAGCGAAAGGACAGGAGAAGAGACCCAGTACTTC.

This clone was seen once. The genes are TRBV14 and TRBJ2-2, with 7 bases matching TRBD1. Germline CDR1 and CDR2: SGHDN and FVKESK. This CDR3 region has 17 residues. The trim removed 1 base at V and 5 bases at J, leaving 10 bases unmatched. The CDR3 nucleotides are TGTGCCAGCAGCCAAGCCCGGGACAGCCTTTCAACCGGGGAGCTGTTTTTT. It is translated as CASSQARDSLSTGELFF.

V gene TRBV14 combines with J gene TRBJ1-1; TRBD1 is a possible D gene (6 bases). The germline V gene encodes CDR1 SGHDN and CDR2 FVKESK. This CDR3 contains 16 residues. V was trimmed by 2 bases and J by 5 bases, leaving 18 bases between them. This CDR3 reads CASSQLGEDRQTEAFF. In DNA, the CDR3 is TGTGCCAGCAGCCAATTAGGAGAGGACAGACAGACTGAAGCTTTCTTT.

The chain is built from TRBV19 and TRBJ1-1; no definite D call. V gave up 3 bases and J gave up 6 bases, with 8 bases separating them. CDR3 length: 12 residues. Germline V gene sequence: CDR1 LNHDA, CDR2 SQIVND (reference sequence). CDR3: CASSMVGSEAFF. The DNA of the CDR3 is TGTGCCAGTAGTATGGTCGGGTCTGAAGCTTTCTTT.

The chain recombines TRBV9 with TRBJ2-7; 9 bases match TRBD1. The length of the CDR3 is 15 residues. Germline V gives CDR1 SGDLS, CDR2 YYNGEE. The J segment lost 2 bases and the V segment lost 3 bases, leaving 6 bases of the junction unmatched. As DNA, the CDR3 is TGTGCCAGCAGCGCCCGGGACAGGGCCACCTACGAGCAGTACTTC. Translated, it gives CASSARDRATYEQYF.

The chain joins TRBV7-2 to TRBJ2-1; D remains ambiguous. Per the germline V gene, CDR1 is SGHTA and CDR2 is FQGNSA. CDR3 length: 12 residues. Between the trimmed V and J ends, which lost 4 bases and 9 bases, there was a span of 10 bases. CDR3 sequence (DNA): TGTGCCAGCAGCTCACTACGGTTTGAGCAGTTCTTC. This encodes CASSSLRFEQFF.

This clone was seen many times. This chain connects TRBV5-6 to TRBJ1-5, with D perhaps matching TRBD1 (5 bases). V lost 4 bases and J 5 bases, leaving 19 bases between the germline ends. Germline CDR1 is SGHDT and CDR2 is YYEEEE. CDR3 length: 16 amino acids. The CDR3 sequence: CASSAHRDGNYQPQHF. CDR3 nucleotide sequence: TGTGCCAGCAGCGCTCACCGGGACGGGAACTATCAGCCCCAGCATTTT. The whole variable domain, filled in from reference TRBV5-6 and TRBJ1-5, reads DAGVTQSPTHLIKTRGQQVTLRCSPKSGHDTVSWYQQALGQGPQFIFQYYEEEERQRGNFPDRFSGHQFPNYSSELNVNALLLGDSALYLCASSAHRDGNYQPQHFGDGTRLSIL.

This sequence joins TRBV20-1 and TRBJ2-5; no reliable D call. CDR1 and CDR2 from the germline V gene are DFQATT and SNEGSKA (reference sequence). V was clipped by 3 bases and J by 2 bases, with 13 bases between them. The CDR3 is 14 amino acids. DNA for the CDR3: TGCAGTGCTAGTCTGGGATTTCGGCAAGAGACCCAGTACTTC. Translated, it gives CSASLGFRQETQYF.

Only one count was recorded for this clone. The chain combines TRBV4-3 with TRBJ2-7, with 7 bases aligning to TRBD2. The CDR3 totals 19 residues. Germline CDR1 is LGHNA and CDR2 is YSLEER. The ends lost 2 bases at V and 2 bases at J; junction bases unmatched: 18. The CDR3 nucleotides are TGCGCCAGCAGCCAAAAGCTCCCCGCTAGCGGAACTAAGCCCTACGAGCAGTACTTC. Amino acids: CASSQKLPASGTKPYEQYF.

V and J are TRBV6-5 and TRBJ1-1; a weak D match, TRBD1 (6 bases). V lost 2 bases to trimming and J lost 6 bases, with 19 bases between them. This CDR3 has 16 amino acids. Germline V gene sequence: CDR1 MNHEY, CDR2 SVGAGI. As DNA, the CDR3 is TGTGCCAGCAGTTACGGCCGGGGGGCCTCGCTACCTGAAGCTTTCTTT. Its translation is CASSYGRGASLPEAFF.

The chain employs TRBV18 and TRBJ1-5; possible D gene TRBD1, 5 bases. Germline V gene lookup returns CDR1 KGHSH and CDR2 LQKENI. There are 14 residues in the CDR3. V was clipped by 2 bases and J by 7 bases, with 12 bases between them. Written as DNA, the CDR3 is TGTGCCAGCTCACCAGTCGGGGCGCGGCAGCCCCAGCATTTT. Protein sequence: CASSPVGARQPQHF.

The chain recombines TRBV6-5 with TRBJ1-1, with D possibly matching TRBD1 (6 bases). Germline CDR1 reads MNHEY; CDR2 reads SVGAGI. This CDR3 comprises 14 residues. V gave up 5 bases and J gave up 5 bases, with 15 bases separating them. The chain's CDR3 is CASSLGGGGTEAFF. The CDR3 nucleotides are TGTGCCAGCAGTCTCGGGGGGGGCGGGACTGAAGCTTTCTTT.

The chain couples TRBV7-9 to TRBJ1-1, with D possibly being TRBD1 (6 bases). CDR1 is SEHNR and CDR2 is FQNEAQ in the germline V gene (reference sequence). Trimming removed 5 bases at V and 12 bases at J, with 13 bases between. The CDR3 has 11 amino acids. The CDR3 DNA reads TGTGCCAGCAGCGATCCGGGGGCTACTTTCTTT. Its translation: CASSDPGATFF.

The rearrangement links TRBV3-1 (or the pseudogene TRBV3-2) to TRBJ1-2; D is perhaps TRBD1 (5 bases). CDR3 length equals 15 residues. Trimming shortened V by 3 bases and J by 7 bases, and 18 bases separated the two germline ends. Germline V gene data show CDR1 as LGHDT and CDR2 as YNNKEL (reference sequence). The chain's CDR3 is CASSHWEEVRGGYTF. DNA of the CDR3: TGTGCCAGCAGCCACTGGGAGGAGGTGAGGGGTGGCTACACCTTC.

CDR3 sequence reads: CALGEGGGPFNEQFF. The CDR3 coding sequence is TGTGCCCTGGGGGAAGGGGGAGGGCCGTTCAATGAGCAGTTCTTC. This chain connects TRBV28 to TRBJ2-1; D possibly corresponds to TRBD2 (7 bases). V dropped 11 bases and J dropped 6 bases, with 23 bases sitting between them. Germline CDR1 and CDR2: MDHEN and SYDVKM. The CDR3 sequence is 15 residues long.

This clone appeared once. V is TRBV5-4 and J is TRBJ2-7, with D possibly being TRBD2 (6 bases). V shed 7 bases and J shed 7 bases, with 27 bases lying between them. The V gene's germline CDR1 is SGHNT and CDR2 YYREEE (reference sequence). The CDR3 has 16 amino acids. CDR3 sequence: CASSSGVEGLIKEQYF. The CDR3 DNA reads TGTGCCAGCTCCTCCGGGGTGGAGGGGCTTATTAAAGAGCAGTACTTC.

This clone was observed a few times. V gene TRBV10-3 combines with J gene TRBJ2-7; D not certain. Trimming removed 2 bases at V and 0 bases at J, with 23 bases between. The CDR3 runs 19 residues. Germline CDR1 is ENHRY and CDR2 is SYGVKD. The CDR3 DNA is TGTGCCATCAGTGAGCCTACAAGGTATGACAAGGCCAGCTCCTACGAGCAGTACTTC. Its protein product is CAISEPTRYDKASSYEQYF.

CDR3 sequence (DNA): TGTGCCAGCAGACTTAAGGGAGGGATGGGTCAGCCCCAGCATTTT. This translates into CASRLKGGMGQPQHF. The genes are TRBV27 and TRBJ1-5; D unresolved. CDR1 is MNHEY, CDR2 SMNVEV, per germline (reference sequence). CDR3 length: 15 residues. The V and J ends lost 6 bases and 6 bases respectively, with 18 bases between them.

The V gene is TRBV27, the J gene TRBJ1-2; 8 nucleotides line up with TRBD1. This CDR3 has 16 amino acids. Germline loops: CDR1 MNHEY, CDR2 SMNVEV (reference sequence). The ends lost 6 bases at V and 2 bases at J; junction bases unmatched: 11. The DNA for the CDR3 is TGTGCCAGCAGCTCCCGTTGGGACAGGCGGAACTATGGCTACACCTTC. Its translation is CASSSRWDRRNYGYTF.

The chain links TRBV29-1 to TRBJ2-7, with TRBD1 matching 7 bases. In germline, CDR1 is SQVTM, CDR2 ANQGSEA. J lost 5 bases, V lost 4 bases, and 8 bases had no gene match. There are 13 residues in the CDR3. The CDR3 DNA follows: TGCAGCGTTGGCCCCGACAGGGTAAACGAGCAGTACTTC. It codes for CSVGPDRVNEQYF.

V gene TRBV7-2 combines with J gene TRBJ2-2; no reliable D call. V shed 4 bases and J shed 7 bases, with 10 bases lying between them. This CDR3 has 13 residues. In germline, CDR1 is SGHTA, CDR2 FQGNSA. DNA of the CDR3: TGTGCCAGCAGCTCGGCTAGAATCGGGGAGCTGTTTTTT. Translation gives CASSSARIGELFF.

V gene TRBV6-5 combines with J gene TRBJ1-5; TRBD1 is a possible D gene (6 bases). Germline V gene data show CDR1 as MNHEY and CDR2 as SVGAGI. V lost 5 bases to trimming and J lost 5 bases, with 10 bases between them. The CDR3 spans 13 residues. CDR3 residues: CASSPQGYQPQHF. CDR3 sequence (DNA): TGTGCCAGCAGTCCCCAGGGGTATCAGCCCCAGCATTTT.

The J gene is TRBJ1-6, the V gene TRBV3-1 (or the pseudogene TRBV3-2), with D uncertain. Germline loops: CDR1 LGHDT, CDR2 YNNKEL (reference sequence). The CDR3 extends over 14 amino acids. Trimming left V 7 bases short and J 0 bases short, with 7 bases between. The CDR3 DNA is TGTGCCAGCAATCAAGGCTCCTATAATTCACCCCTCCACTTT. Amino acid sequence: CASNQGSYNSPLHF.

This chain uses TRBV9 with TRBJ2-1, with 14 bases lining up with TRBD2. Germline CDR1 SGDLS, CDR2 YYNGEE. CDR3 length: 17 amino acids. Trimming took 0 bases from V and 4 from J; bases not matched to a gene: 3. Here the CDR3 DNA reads TGTGCCAGCAGCGTAGTCGGACTAGCGGGAGGTTACAATGAGCAGTTCTTC. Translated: CASSVVGLAGGYNEQFF.

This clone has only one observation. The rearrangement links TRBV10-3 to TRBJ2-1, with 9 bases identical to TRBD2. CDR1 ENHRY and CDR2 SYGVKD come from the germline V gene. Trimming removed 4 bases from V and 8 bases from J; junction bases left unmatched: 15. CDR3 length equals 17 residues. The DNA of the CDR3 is TGTGCCATCAGTGTGGCGGCGGGAGGGCCCTCGGTCTATGAGCAGTTCTTC. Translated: CAISVAAGGPSVYEQFF.

The CDR3 loop is CASSYSRNSGKEQETQYF. CDR3 bases: TGTGCCAGCAGTTACTCGAGAAATAGCGGGAAGGAACAAGAGACCCAGTACTTC. The rearrangement uses TRBV6-2 or TRBV6-3 and TRBJ2-5; 8 bases line up with TRBD2. Per germline, CDR1 MNHEY and CDR2 SVGEGT. With V trimmed by 0 bases and J by 2 bases, 11 bases remained unmatched. The CDR3 totals 18 residues.

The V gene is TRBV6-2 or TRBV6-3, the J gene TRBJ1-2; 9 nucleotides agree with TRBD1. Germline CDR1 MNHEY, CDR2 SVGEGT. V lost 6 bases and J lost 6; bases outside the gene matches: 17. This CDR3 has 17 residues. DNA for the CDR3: TGTGCCAGCAGCAATCCGGGACAGGGTAAAGGGACTAATGGCTACACCTTC. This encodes CASSNPGQGKGTNGYTF.

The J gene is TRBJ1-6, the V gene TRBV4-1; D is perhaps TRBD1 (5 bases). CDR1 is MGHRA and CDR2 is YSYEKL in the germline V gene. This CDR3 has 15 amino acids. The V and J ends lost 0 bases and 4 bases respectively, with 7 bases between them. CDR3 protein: CASSQERQYNSPLHF. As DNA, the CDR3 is TGCGCCAGCAGCCAAGAGAGACAGTATAATTCACCCCTCCACTTT.

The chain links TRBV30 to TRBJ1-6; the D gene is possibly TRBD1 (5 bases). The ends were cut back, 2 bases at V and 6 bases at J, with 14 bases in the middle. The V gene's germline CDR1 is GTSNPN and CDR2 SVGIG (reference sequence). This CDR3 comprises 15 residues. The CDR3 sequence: CAWSIGTLLNSPLHF. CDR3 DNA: TGTGCCTGGAGTATCGGGACCCTACTTAATTCACCCCTCCACTTT.

The CDR3 loop is CASQRDTGMGAFF. The CDR3 nucleotides are TGTGCCAGCCAACGGGACACCGGTATGGGAGCTTTCTTT. This rearrangement joins TRBV19 to TRBJ1-1; TRBD1 might be the D (6 bases). The V end was cut by 9 bases, the J end by 10 bases, with 21 bases between. Per germline, CDR1 LNHDA and CDR2 SQIVND (reference sequence). The CDR3 spans 13 residues.